This T cell receptor beta chain is drawn from a study of human T cells and chemical hapten exposure. Study overall: Patch testing was performed with 0.01% DPC on the upper back, with reading at 6 days. There were per-sample TCR yield variations, arising mainly from small pooled library volume differences.

CDR3 length: 13 residues. Germline CDR1 is MGHDK and CDR2 is SYGVNS. V dropped 7 bases and J dropped 8 bases, with 17 bases sitting between them. Notes on the study in general: PT1 expanded TCR counts and patch test score correlated positively. Compared to controls, expanded TCRs made significantly more large clusters of similar CDR3s.

This clonotype came up many times. The antigen remains undetermined. TCRdb reprocessed the RACE reads via MiXCR and lists one record per CDR3 protein. Counted here are 96,000 or so distinct CDR3 sequences, about 9.6% occurring once; the ten biggest clones make up about 2%. Time point reported: patch test 2, 6 weeks after DPC sensitization. The treatment is: therapeutic diphenylcyclopropenone sensitization with weekly scalp DPC. The chain is built from TRBV25-1 and TRBJ1-2; D is undetermined. Sequenced here: whole blood, sampled in connection with sensitization to the hapten diphenylcyclopropenone (DPC). The receptor comes from a woman aged 40 to 49 with alopecia areata. Some clones in this sample may be carry-over from other donors' samples. In DNA form, the CDR3 reads TGTGCCAGCACCCCAGGACGGCTGGGGGGCTACACCTTC. Protein: CASTPGRLGGYTF.